This TCR beta chain was observed in a study of CD8+ T cells in alopecia areata. Background on the study: Treatment comprised oral tofacitinib, 5 to 10 mg twice daily, in treated patients. The protocol delivered tofacitinib for 6 to 18 months, then withdrew it for 6 months.

After isolation, RNA underwent reverse transcription to generate cDNA as the sequencing template. Clones were sequenced by immunoSEQ multiplex PCR, and TCRdb holds only the in-frame ones, with some missing. The data show about 250,000 clones, 67% seen once. With 5 bases clipped from V and 5 bases from J, the junction kept 4 bases outside the gene matches. The CDR3 spans 12 residues. CDR1 is SQVTM, CDR2 ANQGSEA, per germline. Peripheral blood samples and lesional scalp punch biopsies were obtained from alopecia areata patients. The authors sorted CD4+ and CD8+ T cells from PBMCs. The J gene is TRBJ2-7, the V gene TRBV29-1, with 9 bases that match TRBD1. The sequence was obtained from a human donor with alopecia areata. The sequencing here drew on CD4+ T cells sorted from blood, taken at week 0. The CDR3 region is CSVKDRGHEQYF. The CDR3 DNA is TGCAGCGTTAAGGACAGGGGACACGAGCAGTACTTC.